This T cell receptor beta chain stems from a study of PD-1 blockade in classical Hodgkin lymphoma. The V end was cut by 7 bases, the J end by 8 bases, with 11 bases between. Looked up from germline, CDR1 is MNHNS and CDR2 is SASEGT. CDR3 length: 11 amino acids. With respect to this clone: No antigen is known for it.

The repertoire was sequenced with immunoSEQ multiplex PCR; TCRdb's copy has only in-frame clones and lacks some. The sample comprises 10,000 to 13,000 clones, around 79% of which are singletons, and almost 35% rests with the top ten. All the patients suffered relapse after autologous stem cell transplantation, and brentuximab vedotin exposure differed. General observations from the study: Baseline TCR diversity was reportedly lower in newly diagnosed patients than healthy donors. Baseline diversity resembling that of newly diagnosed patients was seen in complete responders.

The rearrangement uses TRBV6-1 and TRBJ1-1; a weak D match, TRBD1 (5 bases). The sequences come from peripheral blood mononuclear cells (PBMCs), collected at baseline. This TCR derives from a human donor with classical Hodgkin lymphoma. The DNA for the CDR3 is TGTGCCAGCACGCGAGGGGTAGAAGCTTTCTTT. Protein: CASTRGVEAFF.